This T cell receptor beta chain stems from a study of cytotoxic CD8 clonotypes in ibrutinib-treated CLL. Study-wide context: Investigators reported around 25 partial and 2 complete responses; after median roughly 63 months, roughly 15 patients remained remitted and approximately twelve progressed. An average of around 260,000 productive templates and 94,082 productive rearrangements was obtained per sample. The study, taken as a whole, reports: Public clonotypes (which were uncommon) either contracted or remained stable on treatment.

The protocol was immunoSEQ multiplex PCR, while the TCRdb copy is restricted to in-frame clones and leaves out a portion. The data contain about 140,000 clones, around 76% of them seen just once; the ten biggest clones take up roughly 4.7%. This CDR3 has 12 amino acids. Germline assignment: CDR1 SGHTA and CDR2 FQGNSA. J gave up 0 bases and V 9 bases, and 1 base lay outside the gene matches. Points on this clone: Its antigen is still unknown.

Material: PBMCs, obtained after 24 months of ibrutinib treatment. V is TRBV7-2 and J is TRBJ1-2, with 7 nucleotides matching TRBD1. This TCR derives from a human donor with chronic lymphocytic leukemia. Here the CDR3 DNA reads TGTGCCAGTGGGACAGCTAACTATGGCTACACCTTC. Protein product: CASGTANYGYTF.